Listed below are T cell receptor beta chains from one sample, sequenced in a study of cytomegalovirus exposure and HLA in healthy donors. TCRdb's copy holds only in-frame clones and misses some; the assay was immunoSEQ multiplex PCR. The sample contains roughly 100,000 clones, about four fifths of which appear only once. The specimen sequenced was PBMCs. The source is a male donor in good health and CMV-seropositive. CDR3s include the opening cysteine and the closing phenylalanine or tryptophan. Each record gives: clone size, D gene, J gene, V gene, CDR3 protein, CDR3 DNA. A D gene is named only where the DNA matches it firmly. Clone sizes are given selectively: once, few, many, or a class where the clone is expanded.

abundance: -
d_gene: -
j_gene: TRBJ2-2
v_gene: TRBV9
CDR3aa: CASSPRGGDTGELFF
CDR3nt: TGTGCCAGCAGCCCCCGCGGAGGGGACACCGGGGAGCTGTTTTTT

abundance: once
d_gene: -
j_gene: TRBJ1-2
v_gene: TRBV19
CDR3aa: CASSIEGDYGYTF
CDR3nt: TGTGCCAGTAGTATTGAGGGTGACTATGGCTACACCTTC

abundance: -
d_gene: -
j_gene: TRBJ1-5
v_gene: TRBV30
CDR3aa: CAWSSGTWSRYSNQPQHF
CDR3nt: TGTGCCTGGAGTTCCGGGACATGGAGCCGATATAGCAATCAGCCCCAGCATTTT

abundance: -
d_gene: TRBD1
j_gene: TRBJ1-6
v_gene: TRBV5-1
CDR3aa: CASSIGQGASPLHF
CDR3nt: TGCGCCAGCAGCATCGGACAGGGGGCTTCACCCCTCCACTTT

abundance: -
d_gene: -
j_gene: TRBJ1-5
v_gene: TRBV15
CDR3aa: CATSRVGHTRGNQPQHF
CDR3nt: TGTGCCACCAGCAGGGTCGGACATACACGCGGCAATCAGCCCCAGCATTTT

abundance: once
d_gene: TRBD1
j_gene: TRBJ2-7
v_gene: TRBV7-9
CDR3aa: CASSPILGDSFHEQYF
CDR3nt: TGTGCCAGCAGTCCGATTTTGGGGGACAGTTTCCACGAGCAGTACTTC

abundance: -
d_gene: -
j_gene: TRBJ1-1
v_gene: TRBV4-1
CDR3aa: CASSTTEGVFTEAFF
CDR3nt: TGCGCCAGCAGCACCACCGAGGGAGTCTTTACTGAAGCTTTCTTT

abundance: -
d_gene: -
j_gene: TRBJ2-3
v_gene: TRBV7-2
CDR3aa: CASRLSPSTDTQYF
CDR3nt: TGTGCCAGCAGACTCTCCCCTAGCACAGATACGCAGTATTTT

abundance: -
d_gene: TRBD1
j_gene: TRBJ1-1
v_gene: TRBV7-8
CDR3aa: CASSLRTGNTEAFF
CDR3nt: TGTGCCAGCAGCTTAAGGACAGGGAACACTGAAGCTTTCTTT

abundance: -
d_gene: TRBD1
j_gene: TRBJ1-5
v_gene: TRBV19
CDR3aa: CASRLGQVNQPQHF
CDR3nt: TGTGCCAGTCGACTTGGACAGGTTAATCAGCCCCAGCATTTT

abundance: -
d_gene: -
j_gene: TRBJ1-1
v_gene: TRBV2
CDR3aa: CASSAMGGGNWVGNTEAFF
CDR3nt: TGTGCCAGCAGTGCCATGGGGGGAGGGAACTGGGTGGGTAACACTGAAGCTTTCTTT

abundance: -
d_gene: TRBD1
j_gene: TRBJ2-7
v_gene: TRBV5-1
CDR3aa: CASSLSGQVYEQYF
CDR3nt: TGCGCCAGCAGCTTGTCTGGACAGGTCTACGAGCAGTACTTC

abundance: -
d_gene: TRBD1
j_gene: TRBJ1-2
v_gene: TRBV20-1
CDR3aa: CSARQGHGYTF
CDR3nt: TGCAGTGCCAGACAGGGCCATGGCTACACCTTC

abundance: -
d_gene: -
j_gene: TRBJ1-4
v_gene: TRBV2
CDR3aa: CASSPRGTNEKLFF
CDR3nt: TGTGCCAGCAGTCCACGGGGAACTAATGAAAAACTGTTTTTT

abundance: -
d_gene: -
j_gene: TRBJ2-7
v_gene: TRBV7-2
CDR3aa: CARTGFQYF
CDR3nt: TGTGCCAGAACAGGGTTTCAGTACTTC

abundance: -
d_gene: -
j_gene: TRBJ2-3
v_gene: TRBV6-1
CDR3aa: CASTTGFTDTQYF
CDR3nt: TGTGCCAGCACGACAGGATTCACAGATACGCAGTATTTT

abundance: -
d_gene: -
j_gene: TRBJ2-7
v_gene: TRBV6-4
CDR3aa: CASSDSKVNYSYEQYF
CDR3nt: TGTGCCAGCAGTGACTCGAAGGTTAACTACTCCTACGAGCAGTACTTC

abundance: -
d_gene: TRBD1
j_gene: TRBJ1-6
v_gene: TRBV14
CDR3aa: CASHETGTFNSPLHF
CDR3nt: TGTGCCAGCCATGAGACAGGGACCTTTAATTCACCCCTCCACTTT

abundance: -
d_gene: -
j_gene: TRBJ1-2
v_gene: TRBV29-1
CDR3aa: CSVERGPNYGYTF
CDR3nt: TGCAGCGTTGAGCGGGGGCCGAACTATGGCTACACCTTC

abundance: once
d_gene: -
j_gene: TRBJ1-1
v_gene: TRBV7-9
CDR3aa: CASSLSPTEAFF
CDR3nt: TGTGCCAGCAGCTTATCTCCCACTGAAGCTTTCTTT

abundance: few
d_gene: -
j_gene: TRBJ1-1
v_gene: TRBV18
CDR3aa: CASSPPTFMSEAFF
CDR3nt: TGTGCCAGCTCACCTCCCACCTTCATGAGTGAAGCTTTCTTT

abundance: -
d_gene: TRBD1
j_gene: TRBJ2-1
v_gene: TRBV6-5
CDR3aa: CASSFGQVTYNEQFF
CDR3nt: TGTGCCAGCAGTTTTGGACAGGTTACCTACAATGAGCAGTTCTTC

abundance: -
d_gene: -
j_gene: TRBJ2-7
v_gene: TRBV19
CDR3aa: CASSIIPTSPSYEQYF
CDR3nt: TGTGCCAGTAGTATAATCCCGACTAGTCCCTCCTACGAGCAGTACTTC

abundance: few
d_gene: -
j_gene: TRBJ1-5
v_gene: TRBV6-6
CDR3aa: CASSYSTASNQPQHF
CDR3nt: TGTGCCAGCAGTTACTCGACTGCTAGCAATCAGCCCCAGCATTTT

abundance: -
d_gene: -
j_gene: TRBJ1-5
v_gene: TRBV27
CDR3aa: CASRNAGGNQPQHF
CDR3nt: TGTGCCAGCAGAAATGCAGGGGGCAATCAGCCCCAGCATTTT

abundance: -
d_gene: -
j_gene: TRBJ2-2
v_gene: TRBV6-5
CDR3aa: CASRPTGNTGELFF
CDR3nt: TGTGCCAGCAGACCAACAGGGAACACCGGGGAGCTGTTTTTT

abundance: -
d_gene: -
j_gene: TRBJ1-3
v_gene: TRBV5-1
CDR3aa: CASSPHLRSGNTIYF
CDR3nt: TGCGCCAGCAGCCCTCACTTGCGCTCTGGAAACACCATATATTTT

abundance: -
d_gene: TRBD1
j_gene: TRBJ1-2
v_gene: TRBV6-1
CDR3aa: CASSDGQGRRGYTF
CDR3nt: TGTGCCAGCAGCGACGGACAGGGGAGGAGAGGCTACACCTTC

abundance: few
d_gene: -
j_gene: TRBJ1-1
v_gene: TRBV7-9
CDR3aa: CASSPVNTANTEAFF
CDR3nt: TGTGCCAGCAGCCCCGTAAATACAGCGAACACTGAAGCTTTCTTT

abundance: few
d_gene: -
j_gene: TRBJ2-7
v_gene: TRBV7-2
CDR3aa: CASSLGGPSYEQYF
CDR3nt: TGTGCCAGCAGCTTAGGGGGCCCTTCCTACGAGCAGTACTTC

abundance: -
d_gene: TRBD1
j_gene: TRBJ2-3
v_gene: TRBV5-1
CDR3aa: CSSAPGGLSTDTQYF
CDR3nt: TGCTCCAGCGCACCAGGGGGCCTAAGCACAGATACGCAGTATTTT

abundance: -
d_gene: TRBD1
j_gene: TRBJ1-1
v_gene: TRBV29-1
CDR3aa: CSVKGQGALLAFF
CDR3nt: TGCAGCGTCAAGGGACAGGGGGCCCTTCTTGCTTTCTTT

abundance: -
d_gene: -
j_gene: TRBJ2-3
v_gene: TRBV7-2
CDR3aa: CASSLSLGGGDTQYF
CDR3nt: TGTGCCAGCAGCTTGAGTCTGGGGGGTGGGGATACGCAGTATTTT

abundance: -
d_gene: -
j_gene: TRBJ1-1
v_gene: TRBV5-1
CDR3aa: CASSPRGTEAFF
CDR3nt: TGCGCCAGCAGCCCCAGGGGAACTGAAGCTTTCTTT

abundance: -
d_gene: -
j_gene: TRBJ1-6
v_gene: TRBV7-8
CDR3aa: CASSLYQDSPLHF
CDR3nt: TGTGCCAGCAGCTTATATCAGGATTCACCCCTCCACTTT

abundance: -
d_gene: TRBD1
j_gene: TRBJ1-4
v_gene: TRBV18
CDR3aa: CASSPGTANEKLFF
CDR3nt: TGTGCCAGCTCACCCGGGACAGCGAATGAAAAACTGTTTTTT

abundance: once
d_gene: TRBD1
j_gene: TRBJ2-5
v_gene: TRBV5-1
CDR3aa: CASSQGGQGARETQYF
CDR3nt: TGCGCCAGCAGTCAGGGGGGACAGGGGGCGCGGGAGACCCAGTACTTC

abundance: -
d_gene: TRBD1
j_gene: TRBJ1-1
v_gene: TRBV29-1
CDR3aa: CSTRQGRGTEAFF
CDR3nt: TGCAGCACCCGACAGGGGAGGGGGACTGAAGCTTTCTTT

abundance: -
d_gene: TRBD1
j_gene: TRBJ1-2
v_gene: TRBV6-5
CDR3aa: CASKGGQGIGGYTF
CDR3nt: TGTGCCAGCAAGGGGGGACAGGGGATCGGTGGCTACACCTTC

abundance: -
d_gene: -
j_gene: TRBJ1-4
v_gene: TRBV20-1
CDR3aa: CSANLVGKLFF
CDR3nt: TGCAGTGCTAATCTGGTCGGAAAACTGTTTTTT

abundance: -
d_gene: TRBD2
j_gene: TRBJ2-1
v_gene: TRBV7-2
CDR3aa: CASSSLASGVSYNEQFF
CDR3nt: TGTGCCAGCAGCTCACTGGCTAGCGGGGTTTCCTACAATGAGCAGTTCTTC

abundance: -
d_gene: TRBD1
j_gene: TRBJ1-5
v_gene: TRBV5-4
CDR3aa: CASSLGGQGVGQPQHF
CDR3nt: TGTGCCAGCAGCTTGGGGGGACAGGGAGTGGGTCAGCCCCAGCATTTT

abundance: -
d_gene: -
j_gene: TRBJ2-1
v_gene: TRBV30
CDR3aa: CAWSKGTHRTNEQFF
CDR3nt: TGTGCCTGGAGCAAGGGGACTCATCGAACCAATGAGCAGTTCTTC

abundance: few
d_gene: -
j_gene: TRBJ1-1
v_gene: TRBV2
CDR3aa: CASSRDIANTEAFF
CDR3nt: TGTGCCAGCAGCCGGGACATCGCTAACACTGAAGCTTTCTTT

abundance: -
d_gene: TRBD2
j_gene: TRBJ2-1
v_gene: TRBV11-3
CDR3aa: CASSVSGTYNEQFF
CDR3nt: TGTGCCAGCAGCGTGAGCGGGACTTACAATGAGCAGTTCTTC